This TCR beta chain was obtained from a study of blood T cell repertoires in COVID-19 (dated by TCRdb to the early 2020s). Turning to the overall study: Samples covering the acute and convalescent phases of COVID-19 were provided by collaborators in the United States, Italy and Spain. The material from the prospective study consisted of cDNA or gDNA derived from T cells, B-cell-depleted T cells, or PBMCs. Deeply sampled blood TCRbeta repertoires from subjects exposed to, actively infected with, or recovered from COVID-19 were included in the dataset. A freely available public database, intended as a resource for researchers studying the immune response to SARS-CoV-2, is where the repertoires were released. The samples were drawn from the first 160 participants of the ongoing ImmuneRACE study and from roughly 1,300 subjects provided by 6 global collaborators. Nearly every sample came with metadata listing a de-identified subject ID, COVID-19 status, age in years and sex. Where HLA class I and class II types were available, the types were taken from metadata supplied by the sample provider, not from assay-based typing. The research as a whole found: Clinical and demographic metadata were provided uncurated, with the amount varying by source and participant.

This clone was picked up one time. Its antigen is unknown. Qualities for individual bases were not recorded, and no much larger clone is one base off. The collaborating institutions used their own protocols to collect whole blood in K2EDTA tubes. For TCRbeta analysis, collaborators shipped samples in one of three forms: frozen whole blood, isolated PBMCs, or DNA extracted from either of those sample types. The germline V gene sets CDR1 to SQVTM and CDR2 to ANQGSEA. V and J are truncated by 4 bases and 4 bases respectively, leaving an intervening sequence of 12 bases. Including cysteine and phenylalanine, the CDR3 has 13 amino acids. Of the read, only the CDR3 DNA is kept; its 39 bases are in frame from base 1. TCRbeta CDR3 regions were amplified from genomic DNA using the immunoSEQ Assay, a bias-controlled multiplex PCR. As for the original processing: Nucleated cell counts per sample were estimated from amplification of reference gene primers within the assay. To quantify the absolute abundance of each unique TCRbeta CDR3 rearrangement, sequence reads were collapsed and filtered. For each sample, productive Simpson clonality was calculated as the square root of Simpson's diversity index over productive rearrangements. The clones in this table, taken by TCRdb from immuneACCESS, are in-frame only. Not every clone is retained; where verified, under half of the shortfall comes from an unresolved V gene, and the cause of the rest is unknown. V, J and clone size were drawn from that table, and D and trimming were deduced from the DNA. In this sample the table shows 270,000 or so clones, 75% to 90% of which occur a single time. Jointly, the top ten make up about 3% of the sample.

The sequence came from a woman aged 25 to 39 with active or convalescent COVID-19. Sequencing input: peripheral blood. The rearranged chain carries TRBV29-1 and TRBJ2-3, with the D gene too uncertain to name. In nucleotide form, the sequence is TGCAGCGTTGGTAGCAGTTCGGCAGATACGCAGTATTTT. This yields the protein CSVGSSSADTQYF.